Here is one T cell receptor beta chain with its context. Its target is unknown. This record belongs to a study of OX40 agonist ivuxolimab in advanced cancers. In the study overall: Patients were given ivuxolimab, an antibody that agonizes OX40 (CD134). Cohort: approximately 79% men, mean age approximately 60, aged roughly 23 to 90. Study conclusions and caveats: Antigens targeted by the expanded peripheral T cells were not determined. Expanded clones belonging to CD8+ T cells outnumbered, on average, those of CD4+.

Looked up from germline, CDR1 is MNHNS and CDR2 is SASEGT. This CDR3 is built from 15 residues. The ends were cut back, 5 bases at V and 3 bases at J, with 13 bases in the middle. Produced via immunoSEQ multiplex PCR; TCRdb's table is partial and in-frame only. Of tens of thousands of clones listed, 83% were seen once; the top ten hold 0.6% to 0.8%. The sample was CD4+ or CD8+ T cells sorted from blood, taken in a trial of the OX40 agonist ivuxolimab. The clonotype was recovered from an adult with an advanced solid tumor such as melanoma, head and neck, liver or kidney cancer. The chain is built from TRBV6-1 and TRBJ1-4, with D perhaps TRBD1 (5 bases). The CDR3 sequence: CASSMKWGANEKLFF. CDR3 DNA sequence: TGTGCCAGCAGTATGAAATGGGGGGCTAATGAAAAACTGTTTTTT.